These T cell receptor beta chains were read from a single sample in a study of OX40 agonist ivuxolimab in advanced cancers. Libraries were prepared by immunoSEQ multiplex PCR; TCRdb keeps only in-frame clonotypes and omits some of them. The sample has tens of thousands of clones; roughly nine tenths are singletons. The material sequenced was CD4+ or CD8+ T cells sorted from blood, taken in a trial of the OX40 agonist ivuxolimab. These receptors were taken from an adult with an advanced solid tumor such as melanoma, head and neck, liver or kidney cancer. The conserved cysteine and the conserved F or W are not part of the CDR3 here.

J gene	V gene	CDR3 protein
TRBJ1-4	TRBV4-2	ASSPKSPWEKLF
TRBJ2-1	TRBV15	ATSRDKESLEQF
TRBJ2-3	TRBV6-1	ASRVPSGVGGSDTQY
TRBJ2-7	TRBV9	ASSVGYGSLEQY
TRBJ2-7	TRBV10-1	ASSPGTGREQY
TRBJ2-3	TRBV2	ASRKETSGTLAQY
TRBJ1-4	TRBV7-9	ASSSDRVGNEKLF
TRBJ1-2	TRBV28	ASSLRQVYGYT
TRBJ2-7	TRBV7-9	ASSHSLGQGSIYEQY
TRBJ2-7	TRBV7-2	ASSLVLGLAGSSYEQY
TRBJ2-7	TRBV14	ASSHGYPPYEQY
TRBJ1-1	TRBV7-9	ASSSTGGLDFEAF
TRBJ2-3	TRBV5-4	ASSFSNSFTDTQY
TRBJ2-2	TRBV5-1	ASTQGVTGELF
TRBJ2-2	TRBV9	ASSVADYRTGELF
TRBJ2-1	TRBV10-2	ASRHDSEQF
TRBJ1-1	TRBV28	ASSLWGRENTEAF
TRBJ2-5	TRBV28	ASSFGTSSQETQY
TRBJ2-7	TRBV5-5	ASSFGLTGGSPYEQY
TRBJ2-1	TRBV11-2	ASSLPYRTRRFNEQF
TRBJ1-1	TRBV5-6	ASSQGNTEAF
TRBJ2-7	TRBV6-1	ASSEAGRGDEQY
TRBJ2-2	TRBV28	ASSFILRAGELF
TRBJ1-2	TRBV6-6	ASRAQQGRHGYT
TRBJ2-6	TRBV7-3	ASSPQPSGANVLT
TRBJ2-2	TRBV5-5	ASGGQGIDTGELF
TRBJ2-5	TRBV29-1	SGIQGTQY
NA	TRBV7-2	ASSLVQGDPYEQY
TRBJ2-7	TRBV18	ASSRTSGRGEQY
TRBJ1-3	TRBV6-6	AARGGSGNTIY
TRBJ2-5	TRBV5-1	ASSLTGMETQY
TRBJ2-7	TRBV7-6	ASSFGDSSYEQY
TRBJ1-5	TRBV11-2	ASSLVAGSPNQPQH
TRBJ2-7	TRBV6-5	VSSGQAYEQY
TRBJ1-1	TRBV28	ASILGGSTEAF
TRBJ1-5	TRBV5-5	ASSFGTVINQPQH
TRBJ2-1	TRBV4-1	ASSRQGYNEQF
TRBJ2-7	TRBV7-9	ASSLVRGVPSYEQY
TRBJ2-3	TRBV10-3	ATRDGTDTQY
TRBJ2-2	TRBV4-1	ASSQDGSRELVSNTGELF
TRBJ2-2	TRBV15	ATSPRAESRELF
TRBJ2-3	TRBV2	ASSEAPPDTQY
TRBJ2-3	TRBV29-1	SSRLAGWTDTQY
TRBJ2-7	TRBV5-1	ASTLGQGRPYEQY
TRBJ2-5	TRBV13	ASSSHDSNQETQY
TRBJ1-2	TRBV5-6	ASSPDHYGYT
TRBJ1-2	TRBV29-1	SVAGIAGYT
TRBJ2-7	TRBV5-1	ASSPFGGRRIYEQY
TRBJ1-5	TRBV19	ASSAGTANQPQH
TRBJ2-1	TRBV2	ASSDPNRGNWNEQF
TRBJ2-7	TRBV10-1	ASSGEDRAPRY
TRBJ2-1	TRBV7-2	ASSLSRGSYNEQF
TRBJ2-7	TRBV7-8	ASSSTRGQAYEQY
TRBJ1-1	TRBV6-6	ASSSRTALGTEAF
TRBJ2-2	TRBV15	ATSSHGQGNTGELF
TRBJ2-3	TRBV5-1	ASSLARPTMGTDTQY
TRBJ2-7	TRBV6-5	ASSSGRGTVYEQY
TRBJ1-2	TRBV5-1	ASSSPPTGNYGYT
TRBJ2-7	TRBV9	ASSAGGLQSYEQY
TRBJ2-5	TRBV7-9	ASSFGFGRETQY